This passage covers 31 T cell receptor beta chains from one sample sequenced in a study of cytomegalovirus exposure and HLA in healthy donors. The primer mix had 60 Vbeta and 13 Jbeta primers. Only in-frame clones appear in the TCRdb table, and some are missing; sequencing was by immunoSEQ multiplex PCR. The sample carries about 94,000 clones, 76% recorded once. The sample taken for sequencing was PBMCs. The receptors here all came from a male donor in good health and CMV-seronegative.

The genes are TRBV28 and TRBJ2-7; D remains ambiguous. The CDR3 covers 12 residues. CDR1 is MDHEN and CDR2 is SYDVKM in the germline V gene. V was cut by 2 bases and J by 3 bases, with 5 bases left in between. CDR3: CASSLTGYEQYF. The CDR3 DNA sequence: TGTGCCAGCAGTTTAACGGGCTACGAGCAGTACTTC.

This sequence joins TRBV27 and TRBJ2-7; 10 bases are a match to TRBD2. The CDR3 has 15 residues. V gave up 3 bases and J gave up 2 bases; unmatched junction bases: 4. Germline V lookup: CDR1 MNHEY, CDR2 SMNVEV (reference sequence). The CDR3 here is CASSLKREGTYEQYF. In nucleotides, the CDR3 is TGTGCCAGCAGTTTGAAGCGGGAGGGTACCTACGAGCAGTACTTC.

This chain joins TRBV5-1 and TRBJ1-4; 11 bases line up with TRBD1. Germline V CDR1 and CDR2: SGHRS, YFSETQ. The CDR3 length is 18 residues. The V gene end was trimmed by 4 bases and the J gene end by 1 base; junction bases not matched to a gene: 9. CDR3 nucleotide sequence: TGCGCCAGCAGCGAGGGGACAGGGGGGACTTTAACTAATGAAAAACTGTTTTTT. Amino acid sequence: CASSEGTGGTLTNEKLFF.

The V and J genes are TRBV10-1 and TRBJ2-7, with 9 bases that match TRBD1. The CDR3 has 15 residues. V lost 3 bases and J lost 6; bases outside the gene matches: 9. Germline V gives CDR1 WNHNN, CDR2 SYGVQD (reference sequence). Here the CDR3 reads CASSDPGTGSFEQYF. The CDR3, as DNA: TGCGCCAGCAGTGACCCCGGGACAGGGTCGTTCGAGCAGTACTTC.

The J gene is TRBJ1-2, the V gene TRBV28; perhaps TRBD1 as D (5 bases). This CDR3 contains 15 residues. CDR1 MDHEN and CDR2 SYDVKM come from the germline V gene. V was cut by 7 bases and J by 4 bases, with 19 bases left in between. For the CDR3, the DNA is TGTGCCAGCATGAACCCCCAGGGTAGAAGCTATGGCTACACCTTC. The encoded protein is CASMNPQGRSYGYTF.

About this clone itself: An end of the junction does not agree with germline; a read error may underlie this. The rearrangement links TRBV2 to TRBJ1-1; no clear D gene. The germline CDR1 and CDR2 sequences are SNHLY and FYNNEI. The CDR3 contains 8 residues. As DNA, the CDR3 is TGCTCGCTAGGCGGGGCTTTCTTT. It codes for CSLGGAFF.

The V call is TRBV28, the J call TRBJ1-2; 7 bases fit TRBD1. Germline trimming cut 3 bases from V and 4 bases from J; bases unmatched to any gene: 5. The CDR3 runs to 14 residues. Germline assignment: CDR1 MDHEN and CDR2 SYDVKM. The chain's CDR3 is CASSLGQTPYGYTF. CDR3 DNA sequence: TGTGCCAGCAGTTTGGGACAGACTCCCTATGGCTACACCTTC.

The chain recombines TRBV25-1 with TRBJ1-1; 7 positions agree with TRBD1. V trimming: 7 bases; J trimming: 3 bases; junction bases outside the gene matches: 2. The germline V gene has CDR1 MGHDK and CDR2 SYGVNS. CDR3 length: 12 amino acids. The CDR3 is CASNRGHTEAFF. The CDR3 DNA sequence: TGTGCCAGCAACAGGGGTCACACTGAAGCTTTCTTT.

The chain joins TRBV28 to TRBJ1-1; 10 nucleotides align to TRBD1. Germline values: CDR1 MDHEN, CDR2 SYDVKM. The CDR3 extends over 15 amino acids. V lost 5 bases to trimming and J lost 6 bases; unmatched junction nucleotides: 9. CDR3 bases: TGTGCCAGCAGTGCCCCGGGACAGGGGACGCCTGAAGCTTTCTTT. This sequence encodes CASSAPGQGTPEAFF.

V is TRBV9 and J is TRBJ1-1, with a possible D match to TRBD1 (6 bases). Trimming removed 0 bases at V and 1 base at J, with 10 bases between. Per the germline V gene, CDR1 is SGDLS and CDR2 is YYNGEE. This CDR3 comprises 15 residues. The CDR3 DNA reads TGTGCCAGCAGCGTAGCTGGGGGCCCGAACACTGAAGCTTTCTTT. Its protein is CASSVAGGPNTEAFF. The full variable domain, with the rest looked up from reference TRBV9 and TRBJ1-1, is DSGVTQTPKHLITATGQRVTLRCSPRSGDLSVYWYQQSLDQGLQFLIQYYNGEERAKGNILERFSAQQFPDLHSELNLSSLELGDSALYFCASSVAGGPNTEAFFGQGTRLTVV.

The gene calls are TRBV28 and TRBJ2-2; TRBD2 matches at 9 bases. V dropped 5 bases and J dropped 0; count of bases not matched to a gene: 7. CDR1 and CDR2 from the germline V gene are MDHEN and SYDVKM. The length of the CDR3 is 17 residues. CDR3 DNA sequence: TGTGCCAGCAGTATAGCGGGGGCCCTGTCGAACACCGGGGAGCTGTTTTTT. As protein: CASSIAGALSNTGELFF.

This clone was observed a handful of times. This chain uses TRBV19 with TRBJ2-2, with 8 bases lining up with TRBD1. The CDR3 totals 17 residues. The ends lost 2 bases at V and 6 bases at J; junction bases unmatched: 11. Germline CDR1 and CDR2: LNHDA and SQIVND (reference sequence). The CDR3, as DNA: TGTGCCAGTAGTATAATGCCCGGACAGGGAGGATCCGGGGAGCTGTTTTTT. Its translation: CASSIMPGQGGSGELFF.

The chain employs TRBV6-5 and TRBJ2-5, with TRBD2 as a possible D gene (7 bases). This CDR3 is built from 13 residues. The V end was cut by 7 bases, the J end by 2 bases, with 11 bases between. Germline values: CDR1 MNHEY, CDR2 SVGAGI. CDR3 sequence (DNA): TGTGCCAGCACGGCGGGGGCACAAGAGACCCAGTACTTC. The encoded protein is CASTAGAQETQYF.

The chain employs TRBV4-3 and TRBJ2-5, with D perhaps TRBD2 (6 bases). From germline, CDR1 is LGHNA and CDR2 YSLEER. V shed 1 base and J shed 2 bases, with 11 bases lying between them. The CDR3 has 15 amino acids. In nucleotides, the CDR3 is TGCGCCAGCAGCCAAGCCTTGGGGGGTCAAGAGACCCAGTACTTC. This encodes CASSQALGGQETQYF.

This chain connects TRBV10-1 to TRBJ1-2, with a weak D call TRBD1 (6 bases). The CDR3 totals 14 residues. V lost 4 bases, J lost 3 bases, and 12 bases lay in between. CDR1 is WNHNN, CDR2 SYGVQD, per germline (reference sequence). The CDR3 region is CASSAQGPDYGYTF. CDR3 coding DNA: TGCGCCAGCAGTGCACAGGGCCCGGACTATGGCTACACCTTC.

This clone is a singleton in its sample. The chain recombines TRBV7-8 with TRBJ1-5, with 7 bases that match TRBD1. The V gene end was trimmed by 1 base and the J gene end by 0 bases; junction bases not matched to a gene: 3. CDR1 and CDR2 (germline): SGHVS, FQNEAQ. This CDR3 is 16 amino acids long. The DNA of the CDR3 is TGTGCCAGCAGCTTAGAGGGACAGTATAGCAATCAGCCCCAGCATTTT. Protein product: CASSLEGQYSNQPQHF.

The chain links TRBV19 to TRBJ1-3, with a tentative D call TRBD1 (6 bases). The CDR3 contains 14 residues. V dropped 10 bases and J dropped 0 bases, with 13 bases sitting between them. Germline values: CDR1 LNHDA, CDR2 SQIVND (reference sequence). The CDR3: CATADRLSGNTIYF. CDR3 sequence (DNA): TGTGCCACAGCAGACAGGCTCTCTGGAAACACCATATATTTT.

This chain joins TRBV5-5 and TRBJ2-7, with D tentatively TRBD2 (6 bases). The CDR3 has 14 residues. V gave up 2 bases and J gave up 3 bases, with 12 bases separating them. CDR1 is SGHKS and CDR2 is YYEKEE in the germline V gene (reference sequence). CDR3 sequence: CASSFPGRNYEQYF. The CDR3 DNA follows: TGTGCCAGCAGCTTTCCCGGGAGAAACTACGAGCAGTACTTC.

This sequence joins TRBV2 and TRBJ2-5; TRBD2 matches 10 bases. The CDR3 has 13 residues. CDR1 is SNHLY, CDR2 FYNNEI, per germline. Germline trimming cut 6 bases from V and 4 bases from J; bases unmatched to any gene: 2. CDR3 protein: CASSASGRETQYF. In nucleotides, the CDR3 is TGTGCCAGCAGCGCTAGCGGGAGAGAGACCCAGTACTTC.

CDR3 nucleotides: TGTGCCAGCAGCAACAGGGTCGGCACTGAAGCTTTCTTT. Protein: CASSNRVGTEAFF. The gene calls are TRBV9 and TRBJ1-1; D might be TRBD1 (6 bases). There are 13 residues in the CDR3. V was trimmed by 4 bases and J by 4 bases, leaving 11 bases between them. Germline values: CDR1 SGDLS, CDR2 YYNGEE.

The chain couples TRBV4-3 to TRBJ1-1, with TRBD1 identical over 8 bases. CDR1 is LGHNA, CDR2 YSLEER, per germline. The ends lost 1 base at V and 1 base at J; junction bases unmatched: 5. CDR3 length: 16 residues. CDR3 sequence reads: CASSQGAGTGNTEAFF. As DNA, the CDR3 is TGCGCCAGCAGCCAAGGGGCTGGGACAGGGAACACTGAAGCTTTCTTT.

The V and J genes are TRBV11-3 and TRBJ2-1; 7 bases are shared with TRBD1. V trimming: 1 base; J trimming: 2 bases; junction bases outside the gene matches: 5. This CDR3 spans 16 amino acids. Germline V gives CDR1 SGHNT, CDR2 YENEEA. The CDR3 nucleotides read TGTGCCAGCAGCTTAGGGGACAGTTTAACCTACAATGAGCAGTTCTTC. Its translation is CASSLGDSLTYNEQFF.

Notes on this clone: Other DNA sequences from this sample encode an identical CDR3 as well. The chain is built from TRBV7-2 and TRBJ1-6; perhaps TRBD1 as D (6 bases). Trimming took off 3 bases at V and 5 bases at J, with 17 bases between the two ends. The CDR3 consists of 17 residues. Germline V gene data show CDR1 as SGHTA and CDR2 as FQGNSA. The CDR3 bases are TGTGCCAGCAGCTTCCTCAGGGGCCGGGTTAATAATTCACCCCTCCACTTT. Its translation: CASSFLRGRVNNSPLHF.

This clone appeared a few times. The CDR3: CASSLQLENTIYF. CDR3 bases: TGTGCCAGCAGCCTCCAGCTGGAGAACACCATATATTTT. The chain has TRBV7-2 and TRBJ1-3; D not resolved. Germline CDR1 SGHTA, CDR2 FQGNSA. V shed 5 bases and J shed 7 bases, with 12 bases lying between them. The CDR3 loop spans 13 amino acids.

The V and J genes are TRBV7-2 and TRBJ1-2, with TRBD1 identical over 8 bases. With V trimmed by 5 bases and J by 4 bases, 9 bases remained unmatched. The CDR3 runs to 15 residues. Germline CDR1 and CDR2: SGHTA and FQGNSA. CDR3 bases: TGTGCCAGCAGCCAGGACAGGGCTTCGATCTATGGCTACACCTTC. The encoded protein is CASSQDRASIYGYTF.

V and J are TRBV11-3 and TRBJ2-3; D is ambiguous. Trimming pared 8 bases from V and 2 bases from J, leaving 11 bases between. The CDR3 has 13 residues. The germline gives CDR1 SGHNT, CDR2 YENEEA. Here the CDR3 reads CASAGDDTDTQYF. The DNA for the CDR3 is TGTGCCAGCGCCGGAGATGACACAGATACGCAGTATTTT.

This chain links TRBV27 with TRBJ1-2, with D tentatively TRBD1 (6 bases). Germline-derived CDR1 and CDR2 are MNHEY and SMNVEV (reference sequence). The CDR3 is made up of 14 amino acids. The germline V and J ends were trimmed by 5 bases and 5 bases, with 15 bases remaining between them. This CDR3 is CASSDLQGVYGYTF. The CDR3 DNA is TGTGCCAGCAGTGACCTACAGGGTGTGTATGGCTACACCTTC.

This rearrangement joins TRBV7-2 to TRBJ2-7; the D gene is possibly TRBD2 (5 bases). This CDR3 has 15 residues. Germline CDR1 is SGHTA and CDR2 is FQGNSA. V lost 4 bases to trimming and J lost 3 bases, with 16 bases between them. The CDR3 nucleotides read TGTGCCAGCAGCTCCAATCCCGGGGTTCTCTACGAGCAGTACTTC. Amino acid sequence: CASSSNPGVLYEQYF.

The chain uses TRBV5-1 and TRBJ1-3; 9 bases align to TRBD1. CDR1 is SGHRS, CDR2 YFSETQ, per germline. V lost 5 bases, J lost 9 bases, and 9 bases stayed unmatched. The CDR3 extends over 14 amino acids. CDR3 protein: CASRETGGRGTIYF. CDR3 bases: TGCGCCAGCAGAGAGACAGGGGGTAGGGGCACCATATATTTT. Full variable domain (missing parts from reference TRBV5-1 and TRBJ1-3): KAGVTQTPRYLIKTRGQQVTLSCSPISGHRSVSWYQQTPGQGLQFLFEYFSETQRNKGNFPGRFSGRQFSNSRSEMNVSTLELGDSALYLCASRETGGRGTIYFGEGSWLTVV.

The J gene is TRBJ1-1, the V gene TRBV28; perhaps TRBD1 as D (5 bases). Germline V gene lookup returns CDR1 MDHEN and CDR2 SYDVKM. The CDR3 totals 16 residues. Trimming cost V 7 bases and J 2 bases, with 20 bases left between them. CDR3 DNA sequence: TGTGCCAGCATATTAGGGGTGGGCAGGGTAAACACTGAAGCTTTCTTT. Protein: CASILGVGRVNTEAFF.

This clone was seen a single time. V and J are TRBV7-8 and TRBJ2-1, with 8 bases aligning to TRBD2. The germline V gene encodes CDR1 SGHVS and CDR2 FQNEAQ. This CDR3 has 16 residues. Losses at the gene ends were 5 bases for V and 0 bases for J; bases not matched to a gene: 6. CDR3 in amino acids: CASSMRGARSYNEQFF. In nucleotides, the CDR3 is TGTGCCAGCAGCATGCGGGGGGCTCGCTCCTACAATGAGCAGTTCTTC.